These T cell receptor beta chains were read from a single sample in a study of identical twins. MiXCR, run by TCRdb on the 5' RACE reads, gives a single entry per CDR3 protein. The sample records approximately 210,000 distinct CDR3 sequences, over 5.5% being singletons. These data also formed part of another study, on T cells expressing NK-cell markers.

The sample comprised CD8+ T cells sorted from blood. Every receptor here comes from a woman aged 18-30 years in good health. Both conserved end residues are part of each CDR3. The order of the fields is D gene, J gene, V gene, clone size, CDR3 protein, CDR3 DNA. D genes are given only for firm matches. Some rows mark clone size as missing; the rest say once, few, many or name a class of expanded clone.

D: TRBD1; J: TRBJ2-1; V: TRBV27; size: few; CDR3: CASSLLGQIYNEQFF; DNA: TGTGCCAGCAGTTTATTGGGACAGATCTACAATGAGCAGTTCTTC
D: NA; J: TRBJ1-1; V: TRBV10-2; size: few; CDR3: CASSPAGVGAFF; DNA: TGCGCCAGCAGTCCCGCGGGAGTGGGCGCTTTCTTT
D: TRBD1; J: TRBJ1-1; V: TRBV12-5; size: few; CDR3: CASGPQGGRTEAFF; DNA: TGTGCTAGTGGTCCCCAGGGGGGGCGGACTGAAGCTTTCTTT
D: NA; J: TRBJ2-5; V: TRBV9; size: few; CDR3: CASSPRQTEETQYF; DNA: TGTGCCAGCAGCCCCAGACAGACCGAAGAGACCCAGTACTTC
D: NA; J: TRBJ2-3; V: TRBV10-2; size: NA; CDR3: CASSARTDTQYF; DNA: TGCGCCAGCTCTGCCCGCACAGATACGCAGTATTTT
D: TRBD1; J: TRBJ1-5; V: TRBV25-1; size: few; CDR3: CACYAGTGEDQPQHF; DNA: TGTGCCTGCTATGCCGGGACAGGGGAGGATCAGCCCCAGCATTTT
D: TRBD2; J: TRBJ2-1; V: TRBV4-3; size: NA; CDR3: CASSQALAFSYNEQFF; DNA: TGCGCCAGCAGCCAAGCACTAGCGTTCTCCTACAATGAGCAGTTCTTC
D: NA; J: TRBJ2-3; V: TRBV5-5; size: NA; CDR3: CASRESVDTQYF; DNA: TGTGCCAGCAGAGAATCCGTAGATACGCAGTATTTT
D: NA; J: TRBJ2-1; V: TRBV27; size: many; CDR3: CASSTPLSGGGYNEQFF; DNA: TGTGCCAGCAGCACCCCACTGAGCGGCGGTGGGTACAATGAGCAGTTCTTC
D: NA; J: TRBJ1-1; V: TRBV13; size: few; CDR3: CASSLGEGNTEAFF; DNA: TGTGCCAGCAGCTTAGGCGAGGGGAACACTGAAGCTTTCTTT
D: NA; J: TRBJ2-1; V: TRBV7-2; size: few; CDR3: CASSWDGDYNEQFF; DNA: TGTGCCAGCAGCTGGGACGGTGACTACAATGAGCAGTTCTTC
D: NA; J: TRBJ2-7; V: TRBV7-8; size: NA; CDR3: CASSLPLGEQYF; DNA: TGTGCCAGCAGCCTCCCTTTGGGGGAGCAGTACTTC
D: TRBD2; J: TRBJ2-7; V: TRBV6-1; size: NA; CDR3: CASRPRGALGEQYF; DNA: TGTGCCAGCAGGCCGCGGGGGGCCCTCGGCGAGCAGTACTTC
D: NA; J: TRBJ2-6; V: TRBV20-1; size: few; CDR3: CSARDRDSTGANVLTF; DNA: TGCAGTGCTAGAGATAGAGACTCCACGGGGGCCAACGTCCTGACTTTC
D: NA; J: TRBJ2-1; V: TRBV20-1; size: NA; CDR3: CSARRRASSYNEQFF; DNA: TGCAGTGCTAGAAGGCGTGCAAGCTCCTACAATGAGCAGTTCTTC
D: TRBD1; J: TRBJ2-1; V: TRBV25-1; size: few; CDR3: CASSESGGLYNEQFF; DNA: TGTGCCAGCAGTGAATCAGGGGGCCTCTACAATGAGCAGTTCTTC
D: NA; J: TRBJ2-7; V: TRBV4-3; size: many; CDR3: CASSQDLLIEQYF; DNA: TGCGCCAGCAGCCAAGATCTACTCATCGAGCAGTACTTC
D: TRBD1; J: TRBJ1-4; V: TRBV15; size: NA; CDR3: CATSRDADRLLEKLFF; DNA: TGTGCCACCAGCAGAGATGCGGACAGGCTTCTAGAAAAACTGTTTTTT
D: TRBD2; J: TRBJ2-1; V: TRBV29-1; size: many; CDR3: CSGSPGLDYNEQFF; DNA: TGCAGCGGATCTCCGGGACTAGATTACAATGAGCAGTTCTTC
D: TRBD1; J: TRBJ1-1; V: TRBV27; size: few; CDR3: CASWGQGNTEAFF; DNA: TGTGCCAGCTGGGGACAGGGTAACACTGAAGCTTTCTTT
D: NA; J: TRBJ1-6; V: TRBV6-4; size: many; CDR3: CASSDGNHNSPLHF; DNA: TGTGCCAGCAGTGACGGTAACCATAATTCACCCCTCCACTTT
D: NA; J: TRBJ2-1; V: TRBV4-1; size: many; CDR3: CASSQDRNEQFF; DNA: TGCGCCAGCAGCCAAGATCGGAATGAGCAGTTCTTC
D: NA; J: TRBJ2-1; V: TRBV7-8; size: many; CDR3: CASSLLRDPYNEQFF; DNA: TGTGCCAGCAGCTTATTACGGGACCCCTACAATGAGCAGTTCTTC
D: NA; J: TRBJ2-1; V: TRBV7-8; size: many; CDR3: CASSSETGTEQFF; DNA: TGTGCCAGCAGCTCCGAGACTGGAACTGAGCAGTTCTTC
D: TRBD2; J: TRBJ2-1; V: TRBV11-2; size: NA; CDR3: CASSFGLAGVAEQFF; DNA: TGTGCCAGCAGCTTCGGACTAGCGGGAGTGGCTGAGCAGTTCTTC
D: NA; J: TRBJ2-7; V: TRBV27; size: few; CDR3: CASSGFPGTPGSNEQYF; DNA: TGTGCCAGCAGTGGTTTCCCCGGGACACCGGGTTCGAACGAGCAGTACTTC
D: TRBD1; J: TRBJ2-7; V: TRBV4-3; size: NA; CDR3: CASSQEGQGVREQYF; DNA: TGCGCCAGCAGCCAAGAAGGCCAGGGGGTCCGCGAGCAGTACTTC
D: NA; J: TRBJ2-7; V: TRBV10-3; size: few; CDR3: CAISEQFRGDEQYF; DNA: TGTGCCATCAGTGAGCAATTCAGGGGCGACGAGCAGTACTTC
D: TRBD2; J: TRBJ2-1; V: TRBV19; size: few; CDR3: CASSIVGLAGVSEQFF; DNA: TGTGCCAGTAGCATCGTAGGACTAGCGGGAGTATCTGAGCAGTTCTTC
D: NA; J: TRBJ2-3; V: TRBV5-6; size: many; CDR3: CASSGITDTQYF; DNA: TGTGCCAGCAGCGGGATCACAGATACGCAGTATTTT
D: NA; J: TRBJ2-2; V: TRBV7-9; size: NA; CDR3: CASSSVPGELFF; DNA: TGTGCCAGCAGCTCGGTGCCCGGGGAGCTGTTTTTT